This TCR beta chain was documented in a study of cytotoxic CD8 clonotypes in ibrutinib-treated CLL. Sequencing used immunoSEQ multiplex PCR; TCRdb keeps in-frame clones, though not all of them. The sample shows 20,000 to 30,000 clones, 55% to 75% of them seen only once. Study observations and caveats: With treatment, public clonotypes, which were uncommon, either contracted or remained stable.

The V end was cut by 3 bases, the J end by 8 bases, with 8 bases between. Germline assignment: CDR1 GTSNPN and CDR2 SVGIG (reference sequence). The CDR3 totals 11 residues. With regard to this clone: Its antigen is still unknown.

The chain couples TRBV30 to TRBJ2-4; TRBD2 is a possible D gene (7 bases). The clonotype comes from a human donor with chronic lymphocytic leukemia. Specimen: PBMCs, collected after 12 months of ibrutinib treatment. The CDR3 coding sequence is TGTGCCTGGAGAGGGGGGGACATTCAGTACTTC. Translating it yields CAWRGGDIQYF.